This T cell receptor beta chain came from a study of control samples from healthy donors and cancer patients. Sequencing used immunoSEQ multiplex PCR; TCRdb keeps in-frame clones, though not all of them. The data hold about 67,000 clones, with around 87% observed a single time. Germline V lookup: CDR1 SGHDT, CDR2 YYEEEE. V shed 0 bases and J shed 1 base, with 10 bases lying between them. The CDR3 totals 15 residues. The sample consisted of PBMCs. The TCR originated in a woman in her fifties or sixties with head and neck cancer. This chain uses TRBV5-6 with TRBJ2-5; D possibly corresponds to TRBD2 (5 bases). As DNA, the CDR3 is TGTGCCAGCAGCTTGGATCGCGGGCGCCAAGAGACCCAGTACTTC. It specifies CASSLDRGRQETQYF.